This T cell receptor (beta chain) originates from a study of radiotherapy plus CTLA-4 blockade in lung cancer. TCRdb keeps only in-frame clones here, not all; method: immunoSEQ multiplex PCR. The sample has about 97,000 clones, around 79% seen once. Broader study findings: Expansion of tumor-derived TCR clones was observed in blood after radiotherapy plus ipilimumab.

The CDR3 consists of 15 residues. Germline CDR1 reads MDHEN; CDR2 reads SYDVKM. With 3 bases removed from V and 4 bases from J, the gap between germline ends came to 10 bases. On this clone: Its antigen remains unknown. This sample also contains other DNA sequences that code for the same CDR3.

The genes are TRBV28 and TRBJ1-6, with D possibly TRBD1 on 6 matching bases. The clonotype originates from a human donor with non-small cell lung cancer who had a partial response to radiotherapy plus ipilimumab. Some clones in this sample may be carry-over from other donors' samples. This sample comprised peripheral blood, obtained from a patient treated with radiotherapy plus ipilimumab. The CDR3: CASSFATGYNSPLHF. CDR3 coding DNA: TGTGCCAGCAGTTTCGCGACAGGATATAATTCACCCCTCCACTTT. The variable domain in full, completed from reference TRBV28 and TRBJ1-6, reads DVKVTQSSRYLVKRTGEKVFLECVQDMDHENMFWYRQDPGLGLRLIYFSYDVKMKEKGDIPEGYSVSREKKERFSLILESASTNQTSMYLCASSFATGYNSPLHFGNGTRLTVT.